This T cell receptor beta chain stems from a study of control samples from healthy donors and cancer patients. This clone occurred once. Profiled with immunoSEQ multiplex PCR; TCRdb holds only in-frame clones, not every one. The sample lists 75,000 to 100,000 clones, roughly nine tenths occurring once. Unmatched junction bases numbered 3, after V lost 2 bases and J lost 1 base. The CDR3 loop spans 16 amino acids. Germline V gives CDR1 MNHNY, CDR2 SVGAGI (reference sequence). The J gene is TRBJ2-5, the V gene TRBV6-6; 11 bases agree with TRBD2. This sequence originates from a woman between 50 and 59 years old in good health. The source material was blood. For the CDR3, the DNA is TGTGCCAGCAGTTACGGGACTAGCGGAGGCCAAGAGACCCAGTACTTC. It specifies CASSYGTSGGQETQYF.